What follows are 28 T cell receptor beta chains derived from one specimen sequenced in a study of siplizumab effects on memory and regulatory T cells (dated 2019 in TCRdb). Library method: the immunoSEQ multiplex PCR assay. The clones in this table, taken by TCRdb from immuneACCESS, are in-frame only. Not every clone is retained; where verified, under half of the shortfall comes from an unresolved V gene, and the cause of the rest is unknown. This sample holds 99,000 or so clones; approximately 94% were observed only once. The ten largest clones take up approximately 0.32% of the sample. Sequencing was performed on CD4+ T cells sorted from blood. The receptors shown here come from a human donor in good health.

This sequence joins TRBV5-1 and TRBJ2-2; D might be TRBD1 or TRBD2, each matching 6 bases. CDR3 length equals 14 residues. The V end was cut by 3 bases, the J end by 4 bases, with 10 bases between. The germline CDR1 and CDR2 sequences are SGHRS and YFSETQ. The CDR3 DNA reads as TGCGCCAGCAGCTCCGAGGGGGGCACCGGGGAGCTGTTTTTT. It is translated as CASSSEGGTGELFF.

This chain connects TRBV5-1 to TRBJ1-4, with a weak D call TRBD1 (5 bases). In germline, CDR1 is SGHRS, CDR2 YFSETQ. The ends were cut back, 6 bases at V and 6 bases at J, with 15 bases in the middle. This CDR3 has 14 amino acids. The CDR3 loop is CASNRDGTYEKLFF. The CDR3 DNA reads TGCGCCAGCAACCGGGACGGCACCTATGAAAAACTGTTTTTT.

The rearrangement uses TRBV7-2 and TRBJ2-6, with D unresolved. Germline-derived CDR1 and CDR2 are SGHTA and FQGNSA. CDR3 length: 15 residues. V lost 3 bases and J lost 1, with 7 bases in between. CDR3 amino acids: CASSLSPSGANVLTF. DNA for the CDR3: TGTGCCAGCAGCTTGAGTCCATCTGGGGCCAACGTCCTGACTTTC.

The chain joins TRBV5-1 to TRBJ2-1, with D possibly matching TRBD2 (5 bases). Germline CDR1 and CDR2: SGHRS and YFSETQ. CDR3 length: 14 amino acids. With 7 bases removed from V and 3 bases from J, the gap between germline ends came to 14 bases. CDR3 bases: TGCGCCAGCGGAATGGACTCAGACTACAATGAGCAGTTCTTC. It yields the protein CASGMDSDYNEQFF.

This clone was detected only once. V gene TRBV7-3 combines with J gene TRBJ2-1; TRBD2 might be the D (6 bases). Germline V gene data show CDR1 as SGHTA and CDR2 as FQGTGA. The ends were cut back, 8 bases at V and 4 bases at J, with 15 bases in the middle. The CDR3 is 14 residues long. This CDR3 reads CASCRDSSYNEQFF. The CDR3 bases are TGTGCCAGCTGCCGGGACTCCTCTTACAATGAGCAGTTCTTC.

CDR3 region: CASSLSRQGRSSYNSPLHF. The DNA of the CDR3 is TGTGCCAGCAGTTTATCGAGACAGGGGAGAAGTTCCTATAATTCACCCCTCCACTTT. The V and J genes are TRBV27 and TRBJ1-6; TRBD1 matches at 8 bases. This CDR3 spans 19 amino acids. CDR1 and CDR2 from the germline V gene are MNHEY and SMNVEV (reference sequence). V shed 0 bases and J 1 base; nucleotides not matched to a gene: 8.

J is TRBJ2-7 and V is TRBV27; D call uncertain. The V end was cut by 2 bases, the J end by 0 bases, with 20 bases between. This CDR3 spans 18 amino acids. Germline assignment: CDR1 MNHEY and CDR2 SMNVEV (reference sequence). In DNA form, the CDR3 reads TGTGCCAGCAGTTTAAAGGTCCTAACAAGAATGGGCTCCTACGAGCAGTACTTC. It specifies CASSLKVLTRMGSYEQYF.

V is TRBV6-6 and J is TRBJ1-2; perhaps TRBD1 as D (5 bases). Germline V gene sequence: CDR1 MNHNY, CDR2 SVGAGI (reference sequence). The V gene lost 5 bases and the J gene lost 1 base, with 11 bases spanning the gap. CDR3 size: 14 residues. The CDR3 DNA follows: TGTGCCAGCAGTCCCCAGGGCGTTAACTATGGCTACACCTTC. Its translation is CASSPQGVNYGYTF.

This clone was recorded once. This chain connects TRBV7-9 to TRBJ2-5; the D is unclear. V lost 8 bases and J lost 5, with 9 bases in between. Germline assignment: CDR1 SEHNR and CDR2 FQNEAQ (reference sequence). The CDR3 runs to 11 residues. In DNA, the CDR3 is TGTGCCAGCCGCGCAGAGGAGACCCAGTACTTC. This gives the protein CASRAEETQYF.

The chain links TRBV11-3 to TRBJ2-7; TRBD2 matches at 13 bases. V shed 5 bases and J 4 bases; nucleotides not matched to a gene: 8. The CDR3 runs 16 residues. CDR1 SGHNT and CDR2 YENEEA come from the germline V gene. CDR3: CASSHLTSGRRYEQYF. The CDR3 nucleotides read TGTGCCAGCAGCCACCTGACTAGCGGGAGGCGTTACGAGCAGTACTTC.

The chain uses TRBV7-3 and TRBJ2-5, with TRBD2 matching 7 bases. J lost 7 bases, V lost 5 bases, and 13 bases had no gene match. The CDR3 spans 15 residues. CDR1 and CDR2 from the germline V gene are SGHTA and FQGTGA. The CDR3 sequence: CASSPDGRERGTQYF. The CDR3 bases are TGTGCCAGCAGCCCCGACGGGCGGGAGCGTGGGACCCAGTACTTC.

CDR3 sequence (DNA): TGTGCCACCAGCCAAGTCGGGGAGGTTGAAAAACTGTTTTTT. Protein product: CATSQVGEVEKLFF. This chain connects TRBV15 to TRBJ1-4; D gene unclear. CDR3 length: 14 amino acids. The germline V and J ends were trimmed by 5 bases and 7 bases, with 14 bases remaining between them. Germline values: CDR1 LNHNV, CDR2 YYDKDF (reference sequence).

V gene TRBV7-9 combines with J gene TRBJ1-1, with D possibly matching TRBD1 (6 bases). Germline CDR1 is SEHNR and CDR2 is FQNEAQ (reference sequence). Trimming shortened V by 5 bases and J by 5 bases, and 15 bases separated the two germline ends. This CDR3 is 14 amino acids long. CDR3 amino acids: CASSQFTGQTEAFF. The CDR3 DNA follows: TGTGCCAGCAGCCAGTTTACCGGACAGACTGAAGCTTTCTTT.

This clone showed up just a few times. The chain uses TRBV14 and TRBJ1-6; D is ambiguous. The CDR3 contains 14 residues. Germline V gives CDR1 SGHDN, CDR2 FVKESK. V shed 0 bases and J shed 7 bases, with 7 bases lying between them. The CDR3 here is CASSQETKNSPLHF. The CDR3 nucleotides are TGTGCCAGCAGCCAAGAAACTAAGAATTCACCCCTCCACTTT.

CDR3 loop: CASSESIYEQYF. For the CDR3, the DNA is TGTGCCAGCAGTGAATCCATCTACGAGCAGTACTTC. The rearrangement links TRBV6-1 to TRBJ2-7; D remains unclear. Trimming left V 2 bases short and J 3 bases short, with 5 bases between. Germline CDR1 reads MNHNS; CDR2 reads SASEGT. The CDR3 extends over 12 amino acids.

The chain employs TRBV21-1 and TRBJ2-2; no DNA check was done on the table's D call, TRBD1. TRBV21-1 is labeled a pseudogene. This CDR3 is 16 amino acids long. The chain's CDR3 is CASSKLATGLVGELFF. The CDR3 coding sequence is TGTGCCAGCAGCAAACTGGCGACAGGGTTGGTCGGGGAGCTGTTTTTT.

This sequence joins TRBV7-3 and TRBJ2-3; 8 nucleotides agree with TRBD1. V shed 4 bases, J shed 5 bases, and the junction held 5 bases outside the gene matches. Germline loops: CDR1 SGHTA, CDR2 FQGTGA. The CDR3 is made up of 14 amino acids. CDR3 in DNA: TGTGCCAGCAGCTCCACCGGGACAGGAGATACGCAGTATTTT. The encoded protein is CASSSTGTGDTQYF.

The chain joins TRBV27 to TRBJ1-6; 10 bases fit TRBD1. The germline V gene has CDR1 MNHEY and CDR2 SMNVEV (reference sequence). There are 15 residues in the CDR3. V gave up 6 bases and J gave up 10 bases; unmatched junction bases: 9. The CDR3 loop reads CASSYFRDRGSPLHF. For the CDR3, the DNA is TGTGCCAGCAGCTACTTCCGGGACAGGGGATCACCCCTCCACTTT.

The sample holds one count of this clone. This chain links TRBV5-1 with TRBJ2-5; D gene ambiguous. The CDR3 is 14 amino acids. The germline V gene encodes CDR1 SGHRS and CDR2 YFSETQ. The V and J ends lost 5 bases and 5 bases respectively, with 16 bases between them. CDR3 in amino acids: CASRSGLNSETQYF. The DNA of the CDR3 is TGCGCCAGCAGGTCTGGCCTCAACTCGGAGACCCAGTACTTC.

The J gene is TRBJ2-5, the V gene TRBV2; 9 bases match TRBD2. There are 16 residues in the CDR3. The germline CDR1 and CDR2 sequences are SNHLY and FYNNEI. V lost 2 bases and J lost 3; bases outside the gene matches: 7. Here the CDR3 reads CASSEPAGGLKETQYF. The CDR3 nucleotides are TGTGCCAGCAGTGAACCAGCGGGAGGCCTAAAAGAGACCCAGTACTTC.

In DNA form, the CDR3 reads TGTGCCAGCAGCGGGGGTCGGGACAGGGTTAACTATGGCTACACCTTC. Its translation is CASSGGRDRVNYGYTF. The chain combines TRBV5-4 with TRBJ1-2; 9 bases align to TRBD1. The CDR3 has 16 amino acids. Germline assignment: CDR1 SGHNT and CDR2 YYREEE (reference sequence). Germline trimming cut 4 bases from V and 1 base from J; bases unmatched to any gene: 8. Complete variable domain (other parts from reference TRBV5-4 and TRBJ1-2): ETGVTQSPTHLIKTRGQQVTLRCSSQSGHNTVSWYQQALGQGPQFIFQYYREEENGRGNFPPRFSGLQFPNYSSELNVNALELDDSALYLCASSGGRDRVNYGYTFGSGTRLTVV.

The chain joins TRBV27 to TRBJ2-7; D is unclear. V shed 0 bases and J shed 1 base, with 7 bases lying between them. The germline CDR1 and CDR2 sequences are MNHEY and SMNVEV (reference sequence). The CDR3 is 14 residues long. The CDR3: CASSLSPLSYEQYF. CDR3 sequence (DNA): TGTGCCAGCAGTTTATCCCCACTTTCCTACGAGCAGTACTTC.

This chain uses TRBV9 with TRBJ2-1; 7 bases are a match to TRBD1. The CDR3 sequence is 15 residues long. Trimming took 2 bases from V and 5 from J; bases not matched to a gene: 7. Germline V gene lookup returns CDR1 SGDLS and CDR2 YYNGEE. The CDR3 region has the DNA TGTGCCAGCAGCGTGACTCTCACAGGGGACAATGAGCAGTTCTTC. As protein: CASSVTLTGDNEQFF.

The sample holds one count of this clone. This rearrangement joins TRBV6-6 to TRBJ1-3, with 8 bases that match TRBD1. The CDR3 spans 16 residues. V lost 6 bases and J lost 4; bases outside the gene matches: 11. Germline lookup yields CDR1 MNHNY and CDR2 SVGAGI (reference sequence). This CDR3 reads CASRQLDRGAGNTIYF. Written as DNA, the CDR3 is TGTGCCAGCAGGCAATTAGACAGGGGAGCGGGAAACACCATATATTTT.

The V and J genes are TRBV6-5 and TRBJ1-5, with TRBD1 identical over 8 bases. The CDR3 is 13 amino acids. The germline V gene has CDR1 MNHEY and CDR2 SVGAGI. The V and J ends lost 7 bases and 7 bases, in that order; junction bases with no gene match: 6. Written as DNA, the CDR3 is TGTGCCAGCAAACAGGGGGTTGGACAGCCCCAGCATTTT. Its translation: CASKQGVGQPQHF.

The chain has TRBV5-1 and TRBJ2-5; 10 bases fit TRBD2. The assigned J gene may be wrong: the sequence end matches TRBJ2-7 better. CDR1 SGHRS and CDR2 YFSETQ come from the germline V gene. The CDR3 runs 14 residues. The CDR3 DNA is TGCGCCAGCAGCTTAGGGACTAGCGCGTACGAGCAGTACTTC. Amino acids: CASSLGTSAYEQYF.

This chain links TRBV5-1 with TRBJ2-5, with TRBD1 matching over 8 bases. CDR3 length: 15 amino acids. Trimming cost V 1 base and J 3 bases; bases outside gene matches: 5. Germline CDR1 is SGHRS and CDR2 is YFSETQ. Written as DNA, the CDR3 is TGCGCCAGCAGCTTGTACCCAGGGGGCGAAGAGACCCAGTACTTC. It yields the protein CASSLYPGGEETQYF.

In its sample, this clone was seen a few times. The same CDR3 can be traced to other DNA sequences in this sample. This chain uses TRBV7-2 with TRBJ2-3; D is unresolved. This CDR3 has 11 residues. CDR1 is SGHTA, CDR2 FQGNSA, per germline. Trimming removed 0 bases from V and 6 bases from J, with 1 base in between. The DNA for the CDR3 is TGTGCCAGCAGCTTAGCCGATACGCAGTATTTT. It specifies CASSLADTQYF. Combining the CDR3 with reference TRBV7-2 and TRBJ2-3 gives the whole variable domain GAGVSQSPSNKVTEKGKDVELRCDPISGHTALYWYRQSLGQGLEFLIYFQGNSAPDKSGLPSDRFSAERTGGSVSTLTIQRTQQEDSAVYLCASSLADTQYFGPGTRLTVL.